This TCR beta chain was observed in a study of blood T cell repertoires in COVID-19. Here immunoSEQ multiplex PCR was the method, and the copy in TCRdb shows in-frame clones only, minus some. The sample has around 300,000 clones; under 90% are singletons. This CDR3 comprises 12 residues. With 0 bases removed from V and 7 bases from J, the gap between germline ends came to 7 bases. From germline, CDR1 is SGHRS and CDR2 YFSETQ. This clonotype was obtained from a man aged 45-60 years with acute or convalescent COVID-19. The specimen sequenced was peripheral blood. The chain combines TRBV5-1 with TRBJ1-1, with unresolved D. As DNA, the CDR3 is TGCGCCAGCAGCTTGGAGATCGGTGAAGCTTTCTTT. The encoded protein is CASSLEIGEAFF.